This TCR beta chain was captured in a study of monozygotic twins with inflammatory bowel disease. Study conclusions and caveats: By inverse Simpson index, TCRbeta diversity was lower in IBD patients than in healthy co-twins.

A 2.5 ml blood sample was drawn per donor. Blood samples, whole and unsorted for T cells, yielded the isolated total RNA. Concerning this clonotype itself: The antigen is undetermined.

CDR1 and CDR2 (germline): LGHNA, YNFKEQ. The CDR3 is 19 amino acids. cDNA synthesis was performed in eight separate reactions for each sample. From its re-call of the 5' RACE reads, TCRdb lists each CDR3 protein once, without DNA. The listing contains 440,000 or so distinct CDR3 sequences. The sequence derives from a human donor with ulcerative colitis or Crohn's disease, or a healthy co-twin of an affected twin (not recorded which). The sample was blood. The rearrangement joins TRBV4-2 to TRBJ1-2. The CDR3 sequence is CASSQDLGTQGGGYYGYTF.